This record looks at one TCR beta chain sequence and its context. Its antigen is unidentified. This entry is derived from a study of T-cell memory formation after mild COVID-19. Broader study findings: Confirmation of SARS-CoV-2 specificity was lacking for second-wave clones peaking day 37.

TCRdb recomputed calls from the 5' RACE reads with MiXCR, one row per CDR3 protein. The sample includes hundreds of thousands of distinct CDR3 sequences, 20% of them seen just once. The CDR3 contains 15 residues. The V gene end was trimmed by 1 base and the J gene end by 5 bases; junction bases not matched to a gene: 6. Germline V CDR1 and CDR2: SGHRS, YFSETQ. V usage is TRBV5-1 and J usage is TRBJ2-1; TRBD1 agrees at 7 bases. The clonotype originates from an adult woman who had mild COVID-19 (a few samples of this study predate the infection). Cell type and time point are not known. The specimen sequenced was PBMCs or a T cell subset sorted from them (not recorded which). The CDR3 sequence is CASSLLWDSNNEQFF. CDR3 bases: TGCGCCAGCAGCTTGTTATGGGACAGCAACAATGAGCAGTTCTTC.